This TCR beta chain was observed in a study of OX40 agonist ivuxolimab in advanced cancers. The repertoire was sequenced with immunoSEQ multiplex PCR; TCRdb's copy has only in-frame clones and lacks some. The sample has tens of thousands of clones, 89% seen once. Germline-derived CDR1 and CDR2 are SGDLS and YYNGEE. V was clipped by 0 bases and J by 4 bases; unmatched bases: 3. The CDR3 covers 16 residues. The source is an adult with an advanced solid tumor such as melanoma, head and neck, liver or kidney cancer. The rearrangement links TRBV9 to TRBJ2-2; 10 positions agree with TRBD2. The input for sequencing was CD4+ or CD8+ T cells sorted from blood, taken in a trial of the OX40 agonist ivuxolimab. The CDR3 DNA is TGTGCCAGCAGCGTAGTATCTAGCGGGGGCACCGGGGAGCTGTTTTTT. It translates to CASSVVSSGGTGELFF.